These 10 T cell receptor beta chains share one sample of origin, sequenced in a study of cytomegalovirus exposure and HLA in healthy donors. Repertoires were generated with immunoSEQ multiplex PCR, while TCRdb's copy carries only in-frame clones and drops some. In the table there are some 190,000 clones, roughly 86% of which are singletons. Sequencing was performed on PBMCs. The receptors shown here come from a man younger than 40 in good health and CMV-seropositive.

The CDR3 DNA reads as TGTGCCAGCAGTTACAACCGGGTCAATGAGCAGTTCTTC. Its protein product is CASSYNRVNEQFF. V is TRBV6-5 and J is TRBJ2-1; D ambiguous. CDR1 and CDR2 from the germline V gene are MNHEY and SVGAGI. The V end lost 2 bases, the J end lost 6 bases, and 8 bases lay between the germline ends. The CDR3 sequence is 13 residues long.

The chain carries TRBV6-1 and TRBJ2-1; no definite D call. The CDR3 consists of 15 residues. Germline CDR1 reads MNHNS; CDR2 reads SASEGT. Deletions cut 2 bases from V and 3 bases from J, with 11 bases between. CDR3 sequence: CASSEYGGIYNEQFF. CDR3 sequence (DNA): TGTGCCAGCAGTGAATATGGCGGTATCTACAATGAGCAGTTCTTC.

The V gene is TRBV30, the J gene TRBJ2-2; D is possibly TRBD2 (5 bases). The V gene's germline CDR1 is GTSNPN and CDR2 SVGIG (reference sequence). Trimming cost V 4 bases and J 8 bases, with 14 bases left between them. This CDR3 has 13 residues. CDR3 sequence reads: CAWTSGKTGELFF. DNA for the CDR3: TGTGCCTGGACCTCCGGGAAAACTGGGGAGCTGTTTTTT.

This clone was counted once. This chain joins TRBV7-3 and TRBJ2-7; D unclear. The CDR3 length is 13 residues. The germline V gene encodes CDR1 SGHTA and CDR2 FQGTGA. V lost 1 base and J lost 2, with 6 bases in between. CDR3 sequence: CASSLSGTYEQYF. CDR3 bases: TGTGCCAGCAGCTTAAGCGGAACCTACGAGCAGTACTTC.

V is TRBV6-5 and J is TRBJ2-1; 9 bases agree with TRBD2. With V trimmed by 8 bases and J by 5 bases, 1 base remained unmatched. CDR3 length: 12 residues. Germline lookup yields CDR1 MNHEY and CDR2 SVGAGI. CDR3 amino acids: CASQRGDNEQFF. In DNA, the CDR3 is TGTGCCAGCCAGCGGGGGGACAATGAGCAGTTCTTC.

The CDR3 nucleotides are TGTGCCAGCAGCTTGGGGGGCGAAGGGGCCAACGTCCTGACTTTC. Translation: CASSLGGEGANVLTF. V usage is TRBV5-4 and J usage is TRBJ2-6; TRBD1 is a possible D gene (5 bases). V gave up 0 bases and J gave up 4 bases, with 8 bases separating them. CDR1 and CDR2 (germline): SGHNT, YYREEE (reference sequence). This CDR3 comprises 15 residues.

This clone occurred a few times. V gene TRBV4-1 combines with J gene TRBJ1-5, with D uncertain. The V and J ends lost 1 base and 3 bases respectively, with 7 bases between them. CDR1 MGHRA and CDR2 YSYEKL come from the germline V gene. This CDR3 is 14 amino acids long. The CDR3, as DNA: TGCGCCAGCAGCCAAGCGGGGTCCAATCAGCCCCAGCATTTT. This codes for CASSQAGSNQPQHF.

This clone showed up just once. This chain uses TRBV28 with TRBJ2-3; D may correspond to TRBD1 or TRBD2 (5 bases each). The CDR3 has 13 amino acids. V dropped 2 bases and J dropped 4 bases, with 7 bases sitting between them. Germline V gene sequence: CDR1 MDHEN, CDR2 SYDVKM. The CDR3 here is CASSLVGPDTQYF. CDR3 sequence (DNA): TGTGCCAGCAGTTTAGTGGGACCAGATACGCAGTATTTT.

This chain connects TRBV5-4 to TRBJ2-7; possibly TRBD1 for D (7 bases). Trimming shortened V by 4 bases and J by 2 bases, and 13 bases separated the two germline ends. The CDR3 length is 14 residues. CDR1 and CDR2 (germline): SGHNT, YYREEE (reference sequence). The CDR3 DNA sequence: TGTGCCAGCAGCCTCCAGGGGGGAGCCTACGAGCAGTACTTC. This gives the protein CASSLQGGAYEQYF.

J is TRBJ2-5 and V is TRBV2, with 11 bases aligning to TRBD2. The V gene's germline CDR1 is SNHLY and CDR2 FYNNEI. The CDR3 length is 16 residues. V was pared by 0 bases and J by 7 bases, with 7 bases of the junction left unmatched. The CDR3 DNA reads TGTGCCAGCAGTGAAGCTTCGGCTAGCGGGAGGCTGACCCAGTACTTC. Residues: CASSEASASGRLTQYF.